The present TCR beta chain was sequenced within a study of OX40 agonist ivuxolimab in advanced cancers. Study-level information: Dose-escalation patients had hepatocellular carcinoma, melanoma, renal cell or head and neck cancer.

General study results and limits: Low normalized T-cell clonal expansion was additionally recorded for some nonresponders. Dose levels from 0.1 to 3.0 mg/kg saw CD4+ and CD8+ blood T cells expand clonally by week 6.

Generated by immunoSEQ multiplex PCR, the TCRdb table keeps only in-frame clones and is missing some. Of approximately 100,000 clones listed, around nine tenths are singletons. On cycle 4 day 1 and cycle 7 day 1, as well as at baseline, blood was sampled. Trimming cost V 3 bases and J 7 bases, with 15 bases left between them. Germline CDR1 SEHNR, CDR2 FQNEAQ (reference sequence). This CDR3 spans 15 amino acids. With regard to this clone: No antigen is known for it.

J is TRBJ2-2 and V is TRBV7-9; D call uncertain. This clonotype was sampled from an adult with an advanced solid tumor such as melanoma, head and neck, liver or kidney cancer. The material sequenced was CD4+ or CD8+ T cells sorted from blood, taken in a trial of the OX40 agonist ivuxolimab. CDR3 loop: CASSFLGIKGGELFF. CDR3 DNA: TGTGCCAGCAGCTTTTTAGGGATTAAAGGCGGGGAGCTGTTTTTT.